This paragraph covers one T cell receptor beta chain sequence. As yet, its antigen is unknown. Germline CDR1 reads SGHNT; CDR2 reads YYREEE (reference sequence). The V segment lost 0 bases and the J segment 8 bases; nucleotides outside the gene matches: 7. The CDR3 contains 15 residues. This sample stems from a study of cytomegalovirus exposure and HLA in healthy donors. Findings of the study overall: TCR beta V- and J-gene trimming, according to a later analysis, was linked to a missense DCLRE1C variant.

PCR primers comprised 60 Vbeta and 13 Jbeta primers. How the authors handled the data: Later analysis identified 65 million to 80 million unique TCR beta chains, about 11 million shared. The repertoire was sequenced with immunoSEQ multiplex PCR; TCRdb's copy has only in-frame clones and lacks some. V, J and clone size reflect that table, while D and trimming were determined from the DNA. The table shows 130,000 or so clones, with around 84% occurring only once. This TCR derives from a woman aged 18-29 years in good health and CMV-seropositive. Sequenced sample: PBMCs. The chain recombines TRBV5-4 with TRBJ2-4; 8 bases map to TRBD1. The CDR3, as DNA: TGTGCCAGCAGCTTGGGCAGGGGGCTTTCAGACATTCAGTACTTC. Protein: CASSLGRGLSDIQYF.